A single sample is the source of the 25 T cell receptor beta chains below, sequenced in a study of memory CD4+ T cells and cytomegalovirus serostatus. The sort gate was single viable CD3+CD4+CD8-CD45RO+ cells for memory CD4+ T cells. Generated by immunoSEQ multiplex PCR, the TCRdb table keeps only in-frame clones and is missing some. The repertoire includes 55,000 to 80,000 clones, more than 75% of them detected once, and around 5% sits in the top ten. Sequencing was performed on memory CD4+ T cells from blood. The receptors stem from an adult in good health and CMV-seropositive.

This chain uses TRBV18 with TRBJ1-3; 10 bases are a match to TRBD1. Per germline, CDR1 KGHSH and CDR2 LQKENI. This CDR3 has 17 amino acids. With 1 base clipped from V and 4 bases from J, the junction kept 7 bases outside the gene matches. The CDR3 nucleotides are TGTGCCAGCTCACCACGTCTGGACAGGGGGTTCGGAAACACCATATATTTT. Translated: CASSPRLDRGFGNTIYF.

The chain has TRBV7-9 and TRBJ2-7; the D is unclear. CDR3 size: 15 residues. Trimming removed 2 bases at V and 2 bases at J, with 13 bases between. In germline, CDR1 is SEHNR, CDR2 FQNEAQ (reference sequence). CDR3 residues: CASSLNLGSAYEQYF. The CDR3 region has the DNA TGTGCCAGCAGCTTAAATCTCGGGTCAGCCTACGAGCAGTACTTC.

The chain recombines TRBV6-5 with TRBJ2-7, with 8 bases identical to TRBD1. CDR1 is MNHEY and CDR2 is SVGAGI in the germline V gene. This CDR3 spans 14 amino acids. V trimming: 6 bases; J trimming: 0 bases; junction bases outside the gene matches: 4. CDR3 loop: CASRPDRDSYEQYF. The CDR3 DNA is TGTGCCAGCAGGCCGGACAGGGACTCCTACGAGCAGTACTTC.

The J gene is TRBJ1-5, the V gene TRBV12-1. TRBV12-1 is reported as a pseudogene. The CDR3 has 15 amino acids. The DNA of the CDR3 is TGTGCCAGCACCCTAGGGCGGGTGGGCAATCAGCCCCAGCATTTT. Protein product: CASTLGRVGNQPQHF.

This chain connects TRBV5-1 to TRBJ2-2; no reliable D call. The CDR3 runs 14 residues. V lost 5 bases and J lost 4, with 12 bases in between. Germline-derived CDR1 and CDR2 are SGHRS and YFSETQ. CDR3 in amino acids: CASSLTWVTGELFF. The CDR3 DNA reads TGCGCCAGCAGTCTAACGTGGGTCACCGGGGAGCTGTTTTTT.

The chain has TRBV28 and TRBJ1-1; 7 bases line up with TRBD1. V was pared by 6 bases and J by 4 bases, with 5 bases of the junction left unmatched. CDR3 length equals 13 residues. CDR1 and CDR2 from the germline V gene are MDHEN and SYDVKM. The DNA of the CDR3 is TGTGCCAGCAGCCTGGGACAGATCACTGAAGCTTTCTTT. It is translated as CASSLGQITEAFF. Filled out from reference TRBV28 and TRBJ1-1, the complete variable domain reads DVKVTQSSRYLVKRTGEKVFLECVQDMDHENMFWYRQDPGLGLRLIYFSYDVKMKEKGDIPEGYSVSREKKERFSLILESASTNQTSMYLCASSLGQITEAFFGQGTRLTVV.

The J gene is TRBJ1-2, the V gene TRBV28; D call uncertain. Looked up from germline, CDR1 is MDHEN and CDR2 is SYDVKM. This CDR3 comprises 16 residues. Trimming removed 5 bases from V and 8 bases from J, with 24 bases in between. CDR3 region: CASSPRVRSRVDGYTF. The CDR3 coding sequence is TGTGCCAGCAGTCCCCGGGTCAGGTCAAGAGTCGACGGCTACACCTTC.

V is TRBV28 and J is TRBJ1-5; D ambiguous. Between the trimmed V and J ends, which lost 2 bases and 10 bases, there was a span of 12 bases. The CDR3 is made up of 13 amino acids. The germline V gene has CDR1 MDHEN and CDR2 SYDVKM. The CDR3 bases are TGTGCCAGCAGTTTAGTCCTCGGCCGACCCCAGCATTTT. Protein product: CASSLVLGRPQHF.

This chain uses TRBV7-9 with TRBJ2-3; D might be TRBD2 (5 bases). The CDR3 is 14 amino acids. Germline-derived CDR1 and CDR2 are SEHNR and FQNEAQ (reference sequence). V was pared by 3 bases and J by 1 base, with 8 bases between. The CDR3 region has the DNA TGTGCCAGCAGCTTCTCCGGGGGCACAGATACGCAGTATTTT. It codes for CASSFSGGTDTQYF.

This clone was counted once. This chain uses TRBV18 with TRBJ1-5; a possible D gene is TRBD1 (6 bases). From germline, CDR1 is KGHSH and CDR2 LQKENI. The CDR3 is made up of 16 amino acids. Deletions cut 0 bases from V and 1 base from J, with 10 bases between. CDR3 loop: CASSPPGAVSNQPQHF. CDR3 nucleotide sequence: TGTGCCAGCTCACCACCGGGGGCGGTGAGCAATCAGCCCCAGCATTTT.

In this sample, this clone turned up a few times. The gene calls are TRBV1 and TRBJ2-5; the table's D call, TRBD2, was not checked against the DNA. TRBV1 constitutes a pseudogene. This CDR3 contains 17 residues. This CDR3 is CTSSHETSGRGRETQYF. The CDR3 DNA sequence: TGCACCAGCAGCCACGAAACTAGCGGGAGGGGCCGGGAGACCCAGTACTTC.

The chain carries TRBV28 and TRBJ2-7, with 10 bases aligning to TRBD1. J was trimmed by 0 bases and V by 3 bases; bases with no gene match: 8. CDR3 length: 17 residues. Germline lookup yields CDR1 MDHEN and CDR2 SYDVKM. The chain's CDR3 is CASSLARDRGFSYEQYF. The CDR3 nucleotides are TGTGCCAGCAGTTTGGCCCGGGACAGGGGTTTCTCCTACGAGCAGTACTTC.

V is TRBV2 and J is TRBJ1-2, with 7 bases fitting TRBD1. Germline V gene lookup returns CDR1 SNHLY and CDR2 FYNNEI. V lost 3 bases to trimming and J lost 5 bases; unmatched junction nucleotides: 0. This CDR3 is built from 12 residues. CDR3 nucleotide sequence: TGTGCCAGCAGTGACAGGGGGTATGGCTACACCTTC. Translating gives CASSDRGYGYTF.

J is TRBJ2-7 and V is TRBV6-1; perhaps TRBD1 as D (5 bases). CDR1 is MNHNS and CDR2 is SASEGT in the germline V gene. CDR3 length equals 15 residues. Trimming removed 1 base from V and 0 bases from J, with 10 bases in between. CDR3 sequence: CASSEEGHYSYEQYF. The CDR3 bases are TGTGCCAGCAGTGAAGAGGGGCATTACTCCTACGAGCAGTACTTC.

CDR3 nucleotide sequence: TGCGCCAGCAGTCCGAAGACCGGAGGTTTACGCAATGAGCAGTTCTTC. Translated, it gives CASSPKTGGLRNEQFF. The rearrangement uses TRBV10-1 and TRBJ2-1, with a possible D match to TRBD2 (5 bases). The CDR3 runs 16 residues. V was shortened by 5 bases and J by 6 bases, with 20 bases between the two germline ends. CDR1 and CDR2 from the germline V gene are WNHNN and SYGVQD (reference sequence).

The rearrangement uses TRBV29-1 and TRBJ2-7; perhaps TRBD2 as D (6 bases). The CDR3 extends over 14 amino acids. The germline V gene has CDR1 SQVTM and CDR2 ANQGSEA. With 5 bases removed from V and 0 bases from J, the gap between germline ends came to 14 bases. Here the CDR3 reads CSVPSGGGSYEQYF. CDR3 bases: TGCAGCGTTCCAAGTGGGGGAGGCTCCTACGAGCAGTACTTC.

J is TRBJ2-7 and V is TRBV7-2; the D is unclear. The length of the CDR3 is 13 residues. CDR1 and CDR2 from the germline V gene are SGHTA and FQGNSA. V was trimmed by 5 bases and J by 7 bases, leaving 15 bases between them. The CDR3 nucleotides read TGTGCCAGCAGCCCCCCACTTACGAGGGAGCAGTACTTC. Amino acid sequence: CASSPPLTREQYF.

This clone has more than one count but fewer than ten. The gene calls are TRBV10-2 and TRBJ2-5; D may correspond to TRBD1 or TRBD2 (5 bases each). Trimming pared 6 bases from V and 1 base from J, leaving 15 bases between. Germline V gene data show CDR1 as WSHSY and CDR2 as SAAADI. This CDR3 contains 15 residues. This chain's CDR3 is CASRVGAGFQETQYF. DNA of the CDR3: TGCGCCAGCAGAGTTGGGGCGGGTTTCCAAGAGACCCAGTACTTC.

The rearrangement joins TRBV7-9 to TRBJ1-1; D ambiguous. Deletions cut 2 bases from V and 6 bases from J, with 7 bases between. Germline CDR1 and CDR2: SEHNR and FQNEAQ (reference sequence). CDR3 length: 12 residues. The chain's CDR3 is CASSLRGPEAFF. CDR3 DNA: TGTGCCAGCAGCTTACGGGGTCCTGAAGCTTTCTTT.

The genes are TRBV6-7 and TRBJ2-5; weak D call: TRBD1 (7 bases). TRBV6-7 counts as an open reading frame of uncertain function. The CDR3 extends over 13 amino acids. Trimming stripped 8 bases from V and 1 base from J, with 11 bases between. CDR3 coding DNA: TGTGCCAGCCCAGGGGGGCCCCAAGAGACCCAGTACTTC. Residues: CASPGGPQETQYF.

This clone was observed a handful of times. The chain couples TRBV19 to TRBJ2-7; possible D gene TRBD1, 6 bases. Trimming took off 7 bases at V and 3 bases at J, with 16 bases between the two ends. This CDR3 comprises 14 residues. The germline V gene encodes CDR1 LNHDA and CDR2 SQIVND (reference sequence). The CDR3 nucleotides are TGTGCCAGTAATCCCGGCCGAGGGGGCTACGAGCAGTACTTC. Its protein is CASNPGRGGYEQYF. The whole variable domain, remainder taken from reference TRBV19 and TRBJ2-7, is DGGITQSPKYLFRKEGQNVTLSCEQNLNHDAMYWYRQDPGQGLRLIYYSQIVNDFQKGDIAEGYSVSREKKESFPLTVTSAQKNPTAFYLCASNPGRGGYEQYFGPGTRLTVT.

This sequence joins TRBV11-3 and TRBJ2-2, with a tentative D call TRBD1 (5 bases). Trimming took 1 base from V and 7 from J, leaving 10 bases between them. The CDR3 totals 14 residues. Looked up from germline, CDR1 is SGHNT and CDR2 is YENEEA. The CDR3 spells CASSLARVNGELFF. Written as DNA, the CDR3 is TGTGCCAGCAGCTTAGCCAGGGTTAACGGGGAGCTGTTTTTT.

This chain connects TRBV7-9 to TRBJ2-7; 10 nucleotides match TRBD2. V was pared by 6 bases and J by 5 bases, with 10 bases of the junction left unmatched. Germline CDR1 is SEHNR and CDR2 is FQNEAQ (reference sequence). The CDR3 contains 15 residues. This chain's CDR3 is CASRGSSGRIDEQYF. The CDR3 nucleotides are TGTGCCAGCAGGGGGAGTAGCGGGAGGATCGACGAGCAGTACTTC.

This clone occurred a few times. As DNA, the CDR3 is TGTGCCAGCAGCCAGGAGGGGGGGACAAAGGATGAAAAACTGTTTTTT. Protein product: CASSQEGGTKDEKLFF. This chain uses TRBV4-2 with TRBJ1-4, with a weak D call TRBD1 (6 bases). V lost 3 bases to trimming and J lost 6 bases, with 17 bases between them. CDR1 and CDR2 from the germline V gene are LGHNA and YNFKEQ. The CDR3 is 16 amino acids.

This clone has only a few counts. The V call is TRBV4-2, the J call TRBJ1-1, with D possibly matching TRBD1 (6 bases). The V end lost 0 bases, the J end lost 6 bases, and 14 bases lay between the germline ends. The CDR3 has 15 residues. CDR1 and CDR2 from the germline V gene are LGHNA and YNFKEQ. CDR3 nucleotide sequence: TGTGCCAGCAGCCAAGAAGGGGGGATAATGGCTGAAGCTTTCTTT. Protein: CASSQEGGIMAEAFF.